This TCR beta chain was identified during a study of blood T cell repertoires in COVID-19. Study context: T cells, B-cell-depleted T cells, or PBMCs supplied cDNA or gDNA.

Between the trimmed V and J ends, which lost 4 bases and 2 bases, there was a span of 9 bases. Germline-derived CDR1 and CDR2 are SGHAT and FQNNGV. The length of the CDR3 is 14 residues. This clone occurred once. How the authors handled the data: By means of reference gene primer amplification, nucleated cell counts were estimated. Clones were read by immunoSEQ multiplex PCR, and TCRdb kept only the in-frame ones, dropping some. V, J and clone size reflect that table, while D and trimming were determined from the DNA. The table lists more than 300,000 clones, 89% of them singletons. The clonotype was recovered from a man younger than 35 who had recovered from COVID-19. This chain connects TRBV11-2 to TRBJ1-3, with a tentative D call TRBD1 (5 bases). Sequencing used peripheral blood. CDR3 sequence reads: CASSSGGAGNTIYF. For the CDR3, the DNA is TGTGCCAGCAGCTCTGGGGGGGCTGGAAACACCATATATTTT.